What follows are 9 T cell receptor beta chains derived from one specimen sequenced in a study of identical twins. TCRdb re-called the 5' RACE reads through MiXCR, storing one row per CDR3 protein. This sample has approximately 680,000 distinct CDR3 sequences, with about 7.6% found just once. This same sample was also part of a study on yellow fever vaccine responses in identical twins.

The sample comprised PBMCs. These receptors came from a woman aged 18 to 35 in good health.

The V call is TRBV9, the J call TRBJ2-7; D is unresolved. Germline lookup yields CDR1 SGDLS and CDR2 YYNGEE. The V end was cut by 3 bases, the J end by 2 bases, with 18 bases between. The length of the CDR3 is 16 residues. The CDR3 DNA sequence: TGTGCCAGCAGCGCCTCCCTTGGCGGACCTCCCTACGAGCAGTACTTC. As protein: CASSASLGGPPYEQYF.

A note on this clonotype: The junction departs from germline at one end; a sequencing error may be responsible. The CDR3 spells CASTLLSNYGYTF. CDR3 DNA: TGTGCCAGCACCTTACTATCTAACTATGGCTACACCTTC. V and J are TRBV7-9 and TRBJ1-2, with D uncertain. The CDR3 extends over 13 amino acids. Per the germline V gene, CDR1 is SEHNR and CDR2 is FQNEAQ (reference sequence).

This clonotype was picked up a small number of times. The gene calls are TRBV12-3 or TRBV12-4 and TRBJ2-7; TRBD2 matches 9 bases. This CDR3 region has 15 residues. Trimming removed 3 bases from V and 7 bases from J; junction bases left unmatched: 10. The CDR3 sequence: CASSFIAGENGEQYF. The CDR3 coding sequence is TGTGCCAGCAGTTTCATAGCGGGAGAGAATGGGGAGCAGTACTTC.

This clonotype has only a few counts. The chain couples TRBV20-1 to TRBJ2-7; the match to TRBD2 covers 9 bases. Germline V CDR1 and CDR2: DFQATT, SNEGSKA (reference sequence). The CDR3 contains 14 residues. V gave up 0 bases and J gave up 2 bases; unmatched junction bases: 2. The CDR3 DNA reads TGCAGTGCTAGAGACCGACTAGCGGCCTACGAGCAGTACTTC. This sequence encodes CSARDRLAAYEQYF.

This clonotype was seen many times. Germline and junction disagree at one end, which may indicate a read error. The CDR3 loop is CASSLGTSGVNEQFF. The CDR3 region has the DNA TGTGCCAGCAGCTTAGGGACTAGTGGCGTTAATGAGCAGTTCTTC. The chain links TRBV5-1 to TRBJ2-1; 8 bases are a match to TRBD2. The CDR3 loop spans 15 amino acids. Germline-derived CDR1 and CDR2 are SGHRS and YFSETQ. The whole variable domain, filled in from reference TRBV5-1 and TRBJ2-1, reads KAGVTQTPRYLIKTRGQQVTLSCSPISGHRSVSWYQQTPGQGLQFLFEYFSETQRNKGNFPGRFSGRQFSNSRSEMNVSTLELGDSALYLCASSLGTSGVNEQFFGPGTRLTVL.

V gene TRBV2 combines with J gene TRBJ2-1; 7 nucleotides agree with TRBD2. Germline CDR1 and CDR2: SNHLY and FYNNEI. With 6 bases clipped from V and 1 base from J, the junction kept 9 bases outside the gene matches. The CDR3 loop spans 16 amino acids. CDR3 loop: CASRGGSGLSYNEQFF. The CDR3 coding sequence is TGTGCCAGCAGGGGAGGGTCGGGTTTGTCCTACAATGAGCAGTTCTTC.

This clonotype was observed a few times. The V and J genes are TRBV7-8 and TRBJ1-5; D not resolved. Germline lookup yields CDR1 SGHVS and CDR2 FQNEAQ. The CDR3 is 17 residues long. V gave up 5 bases and J gave up 1 base, with 18 bases separating them. The CDR3 DNA reads TGTGCCAGCAGCCCAACGATCGGCATCCACAGCAATCAGCCCCAGCATTTT. The encoded protein is CASSPTIGIHSNQPQHF. Variable domain in full (rest from reference TRBV7-8 and TRBJ1-5): GAGVSQSPRYKVAKRGQDVALRCDPISGHVSLFWYQQALGQGPEFLTYFQNEAQLDKSGLPSDRFFAERPEGSVSTLKIQRTQQEDSAVYLCASSPTIGIHSNQPQHFGDGTRLSIL.

At least ten counts were recorded for this clonotype. This sequence joins TRBV29-1 and TRBJ2-5; TRBD1 agrees at 9 bases. The CDR3 runs to 14 residues. The junction had 9 bases not matched to a gene; V was cut back by 6 bases and J by 4 bases. Germline CDR1 and CDR2: SQVTM and ANQGSEA. In DNA, the CDR3 is TGCAGCGTCCCGGGACAGGGAGGTGGAGAGACCCAGTACTTC. This encodes CSVPGQGGGETQYF.

This clonotype has just a few counts. The chain is built from TRBV5-6 and TRBJ2-1; no firm D call. This CDR3 spans 16 amino acids. Germline V CDR1 and CDR2: SGHDT, YYEEEE. Trimming shortened V by 4 bases and J by 0 bases, and 14 bases separated the two germline ends. The DNA of the CDR3 is TGTGCCAGCAGCCCGTTTGGGTCTGGCTCCTACAATGAGCAGTTCTTC. It translates to CASSPFGSGSYNEQFF. Full variable domain (remainder filled in from reference TRBV5-6 and TRBJ2-1): DAGVTQSPTHLIKTRGQQVTLRCSPKSGHDTVSWYQQALGQGPQFIFQYYEEEERQRGNFPDRFSGHQFPNYSSELNVNALLLGDSALYLCASSPFGSGSYNEQFFGPGTRLTVL.